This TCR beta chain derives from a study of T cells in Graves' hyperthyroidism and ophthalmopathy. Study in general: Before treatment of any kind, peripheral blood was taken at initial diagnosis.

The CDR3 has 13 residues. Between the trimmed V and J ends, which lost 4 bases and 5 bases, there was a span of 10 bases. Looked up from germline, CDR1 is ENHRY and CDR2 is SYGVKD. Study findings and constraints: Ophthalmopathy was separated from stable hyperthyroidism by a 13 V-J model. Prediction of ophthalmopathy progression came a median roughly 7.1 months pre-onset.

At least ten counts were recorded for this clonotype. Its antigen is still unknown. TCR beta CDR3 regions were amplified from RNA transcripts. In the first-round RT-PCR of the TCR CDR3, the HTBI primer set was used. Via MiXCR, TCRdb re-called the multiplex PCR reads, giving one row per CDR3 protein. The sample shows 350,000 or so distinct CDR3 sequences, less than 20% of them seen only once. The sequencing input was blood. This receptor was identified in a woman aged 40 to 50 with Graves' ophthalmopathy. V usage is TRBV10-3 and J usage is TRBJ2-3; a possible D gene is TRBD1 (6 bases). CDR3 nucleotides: TGTGCCATCAGTGGACGGACAGAAGATACGCAGTATTTT. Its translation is CAISGRTEDTQYF.